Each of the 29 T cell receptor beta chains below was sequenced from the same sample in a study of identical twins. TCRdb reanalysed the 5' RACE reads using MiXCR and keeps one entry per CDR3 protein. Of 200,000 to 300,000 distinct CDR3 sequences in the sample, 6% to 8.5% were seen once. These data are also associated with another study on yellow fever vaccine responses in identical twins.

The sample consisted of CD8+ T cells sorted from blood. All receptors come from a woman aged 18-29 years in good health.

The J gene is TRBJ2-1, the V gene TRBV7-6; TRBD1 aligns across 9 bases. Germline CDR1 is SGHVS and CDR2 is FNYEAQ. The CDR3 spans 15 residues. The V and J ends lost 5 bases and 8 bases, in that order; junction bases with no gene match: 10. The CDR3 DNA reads TGTGCCAGCAGCCCACTACAGGGGGCGCTCGATGAGCAGTTCTTC. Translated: CASSPLQGALDEQFF.

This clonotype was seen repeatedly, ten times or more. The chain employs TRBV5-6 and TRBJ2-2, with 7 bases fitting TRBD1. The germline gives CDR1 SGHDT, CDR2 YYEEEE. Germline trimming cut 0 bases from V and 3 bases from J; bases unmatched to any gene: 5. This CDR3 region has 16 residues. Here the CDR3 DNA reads TGTGCCAGCAGCTTGGTAGGGGGCGCCCACACCGGGGAGCTGTTTTTT. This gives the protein CASSLVGGAHTGELFF.

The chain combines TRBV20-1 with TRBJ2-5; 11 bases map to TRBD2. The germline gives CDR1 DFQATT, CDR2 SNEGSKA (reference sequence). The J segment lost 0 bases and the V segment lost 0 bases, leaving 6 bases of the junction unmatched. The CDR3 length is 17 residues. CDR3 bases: TGCAGTGCTAGAGATATTACTAGCGGGGGAAACCAAGAGACCCAGTACTTC. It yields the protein CSARDITSGGNQETQYF.

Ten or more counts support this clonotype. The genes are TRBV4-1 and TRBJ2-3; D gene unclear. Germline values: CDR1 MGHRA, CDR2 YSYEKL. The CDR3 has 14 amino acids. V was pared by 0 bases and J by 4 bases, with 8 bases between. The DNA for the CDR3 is TGCGCCAGCAGCCAAGAGGGAAAGGCAGATACGCAGTATTTT. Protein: CASSQEGKADTQYF.

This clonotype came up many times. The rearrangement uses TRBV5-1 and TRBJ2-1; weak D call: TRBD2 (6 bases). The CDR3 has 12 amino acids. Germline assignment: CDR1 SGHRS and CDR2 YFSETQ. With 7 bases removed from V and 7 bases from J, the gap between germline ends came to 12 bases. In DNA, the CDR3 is TGCGCCAGCGGCCCGGGAGTTAATGAGCAGTTCTTC. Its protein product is CASGPGVNEQFF.

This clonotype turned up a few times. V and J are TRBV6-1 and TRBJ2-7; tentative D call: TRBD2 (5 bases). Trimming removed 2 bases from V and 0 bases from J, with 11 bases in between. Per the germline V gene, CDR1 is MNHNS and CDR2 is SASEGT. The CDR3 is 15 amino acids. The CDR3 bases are TGTGCCAGCAGTGAATGGGGAGACGCCTCCTACGAGCAGTACGTC. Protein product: CASSEWGDASYEQYV.

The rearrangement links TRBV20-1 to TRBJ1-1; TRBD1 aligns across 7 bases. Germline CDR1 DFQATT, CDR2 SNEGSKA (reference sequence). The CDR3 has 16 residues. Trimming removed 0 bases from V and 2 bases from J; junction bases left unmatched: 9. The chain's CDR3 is CSAREPTGLGNTEAFF. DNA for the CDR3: TGCAGTGCTAGAGAGCCGACAGGGTTGGGAAACACTGAAGCTTTCTTT.

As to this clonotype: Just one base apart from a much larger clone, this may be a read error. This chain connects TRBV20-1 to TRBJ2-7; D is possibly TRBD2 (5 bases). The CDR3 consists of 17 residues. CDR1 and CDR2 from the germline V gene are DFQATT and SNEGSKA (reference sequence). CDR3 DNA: TGCTGTGCTAGAGATCTGGCCTTGGTTAGCGAGACCTACGAGCAGTACTTC. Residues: CCARDLALVSETYEQYF.

CDR3 amino acids: CSVPESTDTQYF. CDR3 nucleotide sequence: TGCAGTGTCCCGGAAAGCACAGATACGCAGTATTTT. The J gene is TRBJ2-3, the V gene TRBV20-1, with D uncertain. Per germline, CDR1 DFQATT and CDR2 SNEGSKA (reference sequence). The V end lost 7 bases, the J end lost 0 bases, and 8 bases lay between the germline ends. The CDR3 is 12 amino acids.

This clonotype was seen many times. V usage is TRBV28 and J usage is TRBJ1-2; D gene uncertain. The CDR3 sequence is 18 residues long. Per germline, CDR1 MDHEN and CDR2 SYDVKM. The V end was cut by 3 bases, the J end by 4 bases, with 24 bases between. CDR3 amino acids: CASSFGPPFFYPSYGYTF. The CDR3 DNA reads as TGTGCCAGCAGTTTTGGTCCCCCCTTCTTTTACCCATCCTATGGCTACACCTTC.

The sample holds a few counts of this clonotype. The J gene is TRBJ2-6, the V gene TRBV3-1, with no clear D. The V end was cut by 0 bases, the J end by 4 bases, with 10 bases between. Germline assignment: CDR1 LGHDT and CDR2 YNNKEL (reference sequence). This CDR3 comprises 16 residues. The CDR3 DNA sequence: TGTGCCAGCAGCCAAGATCACGGAGCCGGGGCCAACGTCCTGACTTTC. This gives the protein CASSQDHGAGANVLTF.

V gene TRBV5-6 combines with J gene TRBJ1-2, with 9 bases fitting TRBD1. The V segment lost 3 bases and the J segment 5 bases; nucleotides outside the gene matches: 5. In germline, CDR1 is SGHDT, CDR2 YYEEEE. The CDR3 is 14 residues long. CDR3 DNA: TGTGCCAGCAGCTCCGGGACAGGGTGGTATGGCTACACCTTC. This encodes CASSSGTGWYGYTF.

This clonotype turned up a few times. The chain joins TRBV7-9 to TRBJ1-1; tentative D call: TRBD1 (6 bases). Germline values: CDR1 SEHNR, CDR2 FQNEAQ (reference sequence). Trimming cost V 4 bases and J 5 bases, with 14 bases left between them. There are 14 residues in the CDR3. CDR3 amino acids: CASSWGRGWTEAFF. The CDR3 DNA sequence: TGTGCCAGCAGCTGGGGTAGGGGGTGGACTGAAGCTTTCTTT.

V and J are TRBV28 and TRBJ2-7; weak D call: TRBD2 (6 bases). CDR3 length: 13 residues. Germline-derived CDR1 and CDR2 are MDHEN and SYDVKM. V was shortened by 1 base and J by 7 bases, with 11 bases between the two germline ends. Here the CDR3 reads CASSLSPGGEQYV. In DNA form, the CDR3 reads TGTGCCAGCAGTTTATCCCCAGGAGGGGAGCAGTACGTC.

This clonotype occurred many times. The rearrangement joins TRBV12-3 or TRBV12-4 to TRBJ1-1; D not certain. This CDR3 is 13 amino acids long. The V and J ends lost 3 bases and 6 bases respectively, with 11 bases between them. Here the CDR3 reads CASSFGTGPEAFF. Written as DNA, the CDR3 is TGTGCCAGCAGTTTTGGCACGGGCCCTGAAGCTTTCTTT.

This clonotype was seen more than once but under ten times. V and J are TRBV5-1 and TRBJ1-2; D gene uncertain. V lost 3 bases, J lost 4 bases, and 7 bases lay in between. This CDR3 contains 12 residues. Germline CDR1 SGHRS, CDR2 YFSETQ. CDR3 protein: CASSSDVYGYTF. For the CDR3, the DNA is TGCGCCAGCAGCTCGGACGTCTATGGCTACACCTTC.

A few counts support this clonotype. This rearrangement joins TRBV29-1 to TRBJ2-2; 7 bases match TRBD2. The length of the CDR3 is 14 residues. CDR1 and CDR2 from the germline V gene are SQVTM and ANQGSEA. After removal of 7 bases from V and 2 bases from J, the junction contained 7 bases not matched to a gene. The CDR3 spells CSGGGGINTGELFF. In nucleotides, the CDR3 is TGCAGCGGTGGGGGAGGGATTAACACCGGGGAGCTGTTTTTT.

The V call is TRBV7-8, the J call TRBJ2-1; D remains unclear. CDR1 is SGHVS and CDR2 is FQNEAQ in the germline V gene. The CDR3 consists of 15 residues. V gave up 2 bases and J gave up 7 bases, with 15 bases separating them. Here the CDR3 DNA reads TGTGCCAGCAGCTTACTTTACTTCCGGGCGAATGAGCAGTTCTTC. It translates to CASSLLYFRANEQFF.

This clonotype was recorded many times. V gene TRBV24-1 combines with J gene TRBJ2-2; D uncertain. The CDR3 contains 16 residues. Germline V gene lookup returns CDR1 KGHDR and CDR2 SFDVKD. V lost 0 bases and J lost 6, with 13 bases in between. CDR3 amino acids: CATSDLPVFYSGELFF. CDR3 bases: TGTGCCACCAGTGATTTGCCAGTTTTCTACTCCGGGGAGCTGTTTTTT.

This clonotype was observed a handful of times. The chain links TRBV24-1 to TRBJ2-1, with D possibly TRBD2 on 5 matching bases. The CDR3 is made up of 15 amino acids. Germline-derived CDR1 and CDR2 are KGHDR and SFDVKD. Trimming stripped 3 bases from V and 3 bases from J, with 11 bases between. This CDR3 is CATSDENGVYNEQFF. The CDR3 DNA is TGTGCCACCAGTGATGAGAACGGGGTCTACAATGAGCAGTTCTTC.

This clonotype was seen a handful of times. CDR3 coding DNA: TGTGCCAGCAGTTCAGAAAGGACAGGGCACAGAGAGACCCAGTACTTC. Its translation is CASSSERTGHRETQYF. V is TRBV28 and J is TRBJ2-5; 8 bases are a match to TRBD1. Unmatched junction bases numbered 11, after V lost 4 bases and J lost 4 bases. Germline V gene data show CDR1 as MDHEN and CDR2 as SYDVKM. This CDR3 spans 16 amino acids.

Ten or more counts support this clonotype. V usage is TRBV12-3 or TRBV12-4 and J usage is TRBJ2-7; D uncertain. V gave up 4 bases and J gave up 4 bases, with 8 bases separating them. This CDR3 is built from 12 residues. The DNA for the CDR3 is TGTGCCAGCAGTTCCCGTGGATACGAGCAGTACTTC. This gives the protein CASSSRGYEQYF.

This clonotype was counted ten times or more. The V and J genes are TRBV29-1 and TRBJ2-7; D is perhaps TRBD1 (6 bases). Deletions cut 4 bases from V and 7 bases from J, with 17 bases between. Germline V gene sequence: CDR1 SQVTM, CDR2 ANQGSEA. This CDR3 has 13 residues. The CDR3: CSVGRTDPREQYF. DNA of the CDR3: TGCAGCGTTGGCCGGACAGATCCACGGGAGCAGTACTTC.

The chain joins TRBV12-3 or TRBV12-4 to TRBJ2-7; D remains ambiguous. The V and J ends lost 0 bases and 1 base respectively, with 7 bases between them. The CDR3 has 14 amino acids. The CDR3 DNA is TGTGCCAGCAGTTTAGCCCTGTCATCCTACGAGCAGTACTTC. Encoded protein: CASSLALSSYEQYF.

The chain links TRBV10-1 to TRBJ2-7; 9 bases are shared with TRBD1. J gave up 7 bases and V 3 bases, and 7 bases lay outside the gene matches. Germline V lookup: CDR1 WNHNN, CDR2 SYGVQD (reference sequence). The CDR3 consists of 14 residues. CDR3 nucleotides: TGCGCCAGCAGTGAAGACAGGGGGGGGCCGGAGCAGTACTTC. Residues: CASSEDRGGPEQYF.

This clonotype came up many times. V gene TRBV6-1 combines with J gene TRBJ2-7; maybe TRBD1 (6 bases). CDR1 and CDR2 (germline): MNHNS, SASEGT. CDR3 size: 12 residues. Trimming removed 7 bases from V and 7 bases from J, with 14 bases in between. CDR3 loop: CASKAGAVEQYV. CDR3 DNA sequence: TGTGCCAGCAAAGCAGGGGCTGTGGAGCAGTACGTC.

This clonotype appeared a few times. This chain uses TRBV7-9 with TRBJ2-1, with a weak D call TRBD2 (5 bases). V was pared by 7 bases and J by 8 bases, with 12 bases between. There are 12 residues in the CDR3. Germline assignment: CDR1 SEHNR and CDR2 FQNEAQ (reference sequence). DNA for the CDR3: TGTGCCAGCACCCCCGGTAGCGATGAGCAGTTCTTC. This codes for CASTPGSDEQFF.

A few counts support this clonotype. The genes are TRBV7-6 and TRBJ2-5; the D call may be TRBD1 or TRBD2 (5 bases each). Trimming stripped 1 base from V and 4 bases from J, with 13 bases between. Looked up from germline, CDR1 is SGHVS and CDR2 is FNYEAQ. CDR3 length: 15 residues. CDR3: CASSLGGAPRETQYF. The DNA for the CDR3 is TGTGCCAGCAGCTTAGGAGGGGCGCCTAGAGAGACCCAGTACTTC.

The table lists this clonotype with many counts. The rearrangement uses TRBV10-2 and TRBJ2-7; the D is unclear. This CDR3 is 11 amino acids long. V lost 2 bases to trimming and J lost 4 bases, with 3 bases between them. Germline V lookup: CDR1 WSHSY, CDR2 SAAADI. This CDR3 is CASSENYEQYF. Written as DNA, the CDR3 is TGCGCCAGCAGTGAGAATTACGAGCAGTACTTC.